This T cell receptor beta chain was sequenced during a study of blood T cell repertoires in COVID-19. Looking at the study overall: Specimens from acute and convalescent COVID-19 originated in the United States, Italy and Spain.

In the original processing: How many nucleated cells were present was estimated from reference gene primer amplification. The method was immunoSEQ multiplex PCR; TCRdb's version includes in-frame clones alone and lacks a portion of them. Clonal size and the V and J genes are those of that table, whereas D and trimming came from the DNA. Of roughly 100,000 clones listed, 80% to 90% are singletons. The receptor comes from a man older than 75 with acute or convalescent COVID-19. Input material: peripheral blood.

CDR3 nucleotides: TGTGCCAGCAGCTTAGCCGGGACAGGGGGCGCCGGGGAGCTGTTTTTT. This translates into CASSLAGTGGAGELFF. V gene TRBV5-4 combines with J gene TRBJ2-2, with 12 bases matching TRBD1. This CDR3 contains 16 residues. Trimming removed 2 bases from V and 6 bases from J; junction bases left unmatched: 5. Germline values: CDR1 SGHNT, CDR2 YYREEE (reference sequence). Combining the CDR3 with reference TRBV5-4 and TRBJ2-2 gives the whole variable domain ETGVTQSPTHLIKTRGQQVTLRCSSQSGHNTVSWYQQALGQGPQFIFQYYREEENGRGNFPPRFSGLQFPNYSSELNVNALELDDSALYLCASSLAGTGGAGELFFGEGSRLTVL.